The following is a TCR beta chain sequence with its context. The repertoire was sequenced with immunoSEQ multiplex PCR; TCRdb's copy has only in-frame clones and lacks some. The sample records under 250,000 clones, about 82% being singletons. The sample belongs to a study of blood T cell repertoires in COVID-19. Germline lookup yields CDR1 SGHVS and CDR2 FNYEAQ. V lost 1 base, J lost 0 bases, and 7 bases stayed unmatched. CDR3 size: 18 residues. The gene calls are TRBV7-6 and TRBJ2-1; 9 bases fit TRBD2. The sequence came from a woman aged 70 to 79 with COVID-19, enrolled during active disease. The sample consisted of peripheral blood. The CDR3 nucleotides are TGTGCCAGCAGCTTAGGGCTAGCGGGACGCTACTCCTACAATGAGCAGTTCTTC. The encoded protein is CASSLGLAGRYSYNEQFF.